The subject of this entry is one TCR beta chain. The data were obtained in a study of OX40 agonist ivuxolimab in advanced cancers. Assay: immunoSEQ multiplex PCR; the TCRdb copy retains only in-frame clones and omits some. The sample has roughly 40,000 clones; about 88% are singletons. Unmatched junction bases numbered 9, after V lost 10 bases and J lost 1 base. This CDR3 is built from 15 residues. Germline CDR1 SGHKS, CDR2 YYEKEE (reference sequence). The chain carries TRBV5-5 and TRBJ2-2; 8 nucleotides align to TRBD1. Sequencing was performed on CD4+ or CD8+ T cells sorted from blood, taken in a trial of the OX40 agonist ivuxolimab. The clonotype was recovered from an adult with an advanced solid tumor such as melanoma, head and neck, liver or kidney cancer. The CDR3 DNA is TGTGCCTCTCACACCGGGACAGGGAACACCGGGGAGCTGTTTTTT. It codes for CASHTGTGNTGELFF.